A single T cell receptor beta chain is shown here with its context. Its antigen remains unidentified. The record originates from a study of T-cell memory formation after mild COVID-19. Overall study context: Largely, the TCR clusters proved donor specific.

Libraries for TCRalpha and TCRbeta carried sample barcodes and unique molecular identifiers via 5'RACE. Each CDR3 protein gets one entry after TCRdb re-called the 5' RACE reads with MiXCR. The sample includes roughly 110,000 distinct CDR3 sequences, around 12% seen only once; the top ten take around 25%. V was pared by 10 bases and J by 3 bases, with 7 bases of the junction left unmatched. Germline-derived CDR1 and CDR2 are LGHDT and YNNKEL (reference sequence). The CDR3 contains 15 residues. General study findings and limits: Detection of some responders pre-infection suggested pre-existing cross-reactive memory T cells participated. Shrinking CD4+ clones resided mostly in CM and EM, and CD8+ ones in EMRA.

Sequences were obtained from PBMCs or a T cell subset sorted from them (not recorded which). The rearrangement uses TRBV3-1 and TRBJ2-2, with 11 bases aligning to TRBD2. The clonotype comes from an adult woman who had mild COVID-19 (a few samples of this study predate the infection). Cell type and time point are not known. CDR3 sequence reads: CATISSGGHTGELFF. The CDR3 DNA is TGTGCCACGATCTCTAGCGGGGGGCACACCGGGGAGCTGTTTTTT. Variable domain in full (rest from reference TRBV3-1 and TRBJ2-2): DTAVSQTPKYLVTQMGNDKSIKCEQNLGHDTMYWYKQDSKKFLKIMFSYNNKELIINETVPNRFSPKSPDKAHLNLHINSLELGDSAVYFCATISSGGHTGELFFGEGSRLTVL.